This entry features one T cell receptor (beta chain) sequence. This record belongs to a study of OX40 agonist ivuxolimab in advanced cancers. Study background: An agonistic human IgG2 monoclonal antibody against OX40 (CD134) was given. Eligibility admitted prior anti-PD-1, anti-PD-L1 or anti-CTLA-4 therapy; around 38% had some. Three patients, one with hepatocellular carcinoma and two with cutaneous melanoma, achieved partial responses.

Assay used: immunoSEQ multiplex PCR; TCRdb lists only in-frame clones, some missing. The sample holds tens of thousands of clones; roughly 87% are singletons and the top ten take under 0.4%. Trimming cost V 4 bases and J 5 bases; bases outside gene matches: 12. There are 17 residues in the CDR3. CDR1 is SGHAT and CDR2 is FQNNGV in the germline V gene. The chain is built from TRBV11-2 and TRBJ2-2; 8 bases are shared with TRBD2. The sample was CD4+ or CD8+ T cells sorted from blood, taken in a trial of the OX40 agonist ivuxolimab. The origin of this receptor is an adult with an advanced solid tumor such as melanoma, head and neck, liver or kidney cancer. The CDR3 DNA reads TGTGCCAGCAGCTCCGTTCGACGGGGGGGCCGAACCGGGGAGCTGTTTTTT. It codes for CASSSVRRGGRTGELFF.